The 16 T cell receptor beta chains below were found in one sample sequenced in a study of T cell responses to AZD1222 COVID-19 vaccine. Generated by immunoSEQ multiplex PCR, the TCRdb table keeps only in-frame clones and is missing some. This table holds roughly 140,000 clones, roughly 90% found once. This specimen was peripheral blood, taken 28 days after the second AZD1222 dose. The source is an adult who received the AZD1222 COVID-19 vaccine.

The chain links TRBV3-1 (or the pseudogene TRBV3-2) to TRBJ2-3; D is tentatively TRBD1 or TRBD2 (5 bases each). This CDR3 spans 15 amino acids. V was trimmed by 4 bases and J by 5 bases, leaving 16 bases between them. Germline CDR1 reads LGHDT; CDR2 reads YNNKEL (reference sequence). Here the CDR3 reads CASSPPGLARDTQYF. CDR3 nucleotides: TGTGCCAGCAGCCCCCCGGGGCTAGCAAGAGATACGCAGTATTTT.

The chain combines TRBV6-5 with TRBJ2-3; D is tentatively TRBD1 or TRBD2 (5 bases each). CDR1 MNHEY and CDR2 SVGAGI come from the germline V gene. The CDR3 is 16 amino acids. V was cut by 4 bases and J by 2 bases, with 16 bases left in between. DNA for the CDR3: TGTGCCAGCAGTTTTTGGGTGGGACGCCCCACAGATACGCAGTATTTT. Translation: CASSFWVGRPTDTQYF.

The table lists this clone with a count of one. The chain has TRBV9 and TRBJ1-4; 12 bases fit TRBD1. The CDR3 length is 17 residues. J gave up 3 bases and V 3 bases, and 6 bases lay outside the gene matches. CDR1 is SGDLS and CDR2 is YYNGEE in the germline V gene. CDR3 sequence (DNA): TGTGCCAGCAGCGGCCGGGACAGGGGGCTTGCTAATGAAAAACTGTTTTTT. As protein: CASSGRDRGLANEKLFF.

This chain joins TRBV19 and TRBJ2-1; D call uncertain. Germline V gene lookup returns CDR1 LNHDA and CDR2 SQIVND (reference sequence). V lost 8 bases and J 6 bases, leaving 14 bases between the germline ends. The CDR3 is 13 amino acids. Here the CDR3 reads CASGPSKGNEQFF. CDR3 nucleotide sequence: TGTGCCAGTGGACCCTCAAAGGGCAATGAGCAGTTCTTC. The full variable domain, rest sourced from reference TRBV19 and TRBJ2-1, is DGGITQSPKYLFRKEGQNVTLSCEQNLNHDAMYWYRQDPGQGLRLIYYSQIVNDFQKGDIAEGYSVSREKKESFPLTVTSAQKNPTAFYLCASGPSKGNEQFFGPGTRLTVL.

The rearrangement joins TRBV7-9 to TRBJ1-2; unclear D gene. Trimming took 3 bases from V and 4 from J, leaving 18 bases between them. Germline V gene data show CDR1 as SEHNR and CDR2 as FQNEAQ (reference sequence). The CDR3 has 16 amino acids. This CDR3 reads CASSLGDTFSFYGYTF. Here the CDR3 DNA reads TGTGCCAGCAGCTTGGGAGACACGTTCTCCTTCTATGGCTACACCTTC.

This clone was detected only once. This chain's CDR3 is CASSPLGGGRYNEQFF. CDR3 coding DNA: TGTGCCAGCAGCCCACTCGGGGGGGGGCGGTACAATGAGCAGTTCTTC. This rearrangement joins TRBV14 to TRBJ2-1; 8 bases align to TRBD2. V lost 4 bases, J lost 4 bases, and 9 bases stayed unmatched. The V gene's germline CDR1 is SGHDN and CDR2 FVKESK. CDR3 length: 16 residues.

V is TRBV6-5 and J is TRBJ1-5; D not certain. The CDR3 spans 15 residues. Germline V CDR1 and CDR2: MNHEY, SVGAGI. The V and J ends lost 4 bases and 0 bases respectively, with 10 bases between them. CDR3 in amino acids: CASSFKGHSNQPQHF. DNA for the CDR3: TGTGCCAGCAGTTTTAAGGGTCATAGCAATCAGCCCCAGCATTTT.

The CDR3 protein is CASSEVDGAPPQHF. As DNA, the CDR3 is TGTGCCAGCAGTGAAGTGGACGGCGCTCCGCCCCAGCATTTT. This chain links TRBV2 with TRBJ1-5; D is unresolved. Trimming removed 1 base from V and 9 bases from J, with 13 bases in between. The CDR3 totals 14 residues. CDR1 is SNHLY, CDR2 FYNNEI, per germline.

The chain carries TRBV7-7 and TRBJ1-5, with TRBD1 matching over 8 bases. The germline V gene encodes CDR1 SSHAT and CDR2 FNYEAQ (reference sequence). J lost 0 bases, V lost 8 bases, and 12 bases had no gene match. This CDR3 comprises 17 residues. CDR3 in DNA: TGTGCCAGCCTTGGACAGGGAGGTGAATATAGCAATCAGCCCCAGCATTTT. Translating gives CASLGQGGEYSNQPQHF.

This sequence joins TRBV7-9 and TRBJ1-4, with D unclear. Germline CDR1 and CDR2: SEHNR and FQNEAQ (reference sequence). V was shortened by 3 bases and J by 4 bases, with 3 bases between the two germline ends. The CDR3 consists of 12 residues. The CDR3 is CASSFNNEKLFF. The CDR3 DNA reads TGTGCCAGCAGCTTCAATAATGAAAAACTGTTTTTT.

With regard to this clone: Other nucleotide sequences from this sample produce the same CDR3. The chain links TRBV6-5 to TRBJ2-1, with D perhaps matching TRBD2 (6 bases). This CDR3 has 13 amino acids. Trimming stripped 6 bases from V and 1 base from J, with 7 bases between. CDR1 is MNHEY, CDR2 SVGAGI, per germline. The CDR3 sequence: CASRRDSYNEQFF. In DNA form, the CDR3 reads TGTGCCAGCAGGCGGGATTCCTACAATGAGCAGTTCTTC.

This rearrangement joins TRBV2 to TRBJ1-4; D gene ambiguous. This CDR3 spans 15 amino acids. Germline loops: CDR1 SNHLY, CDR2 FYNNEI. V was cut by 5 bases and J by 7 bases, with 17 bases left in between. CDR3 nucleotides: TGTGCCAGCAGTACCCCTTGGACCAACGCTGAAAAACTGTTTTTT. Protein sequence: CASSTPWTNAEKLFF.

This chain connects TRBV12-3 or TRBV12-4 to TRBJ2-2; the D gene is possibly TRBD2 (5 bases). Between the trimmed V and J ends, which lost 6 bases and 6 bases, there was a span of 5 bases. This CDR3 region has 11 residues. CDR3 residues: CASRGAGELFF. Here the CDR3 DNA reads TGTGCCAGCAGGGGAGCCGGGGAGCTGTTTTTT.

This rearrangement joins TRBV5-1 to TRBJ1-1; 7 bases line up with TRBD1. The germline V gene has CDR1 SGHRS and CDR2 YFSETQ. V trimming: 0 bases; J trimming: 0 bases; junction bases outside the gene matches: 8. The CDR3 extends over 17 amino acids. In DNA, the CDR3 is TGCGCCAGCAGCTTGGTGTACACAGGGGCCTTGAACACTGAAGCTTTCTTT. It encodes CASSLVYTGALNTEAFF.

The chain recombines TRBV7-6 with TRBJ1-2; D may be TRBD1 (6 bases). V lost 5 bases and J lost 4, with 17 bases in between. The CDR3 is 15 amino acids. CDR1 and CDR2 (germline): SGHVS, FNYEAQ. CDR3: CASSPIPQDSYGYTF. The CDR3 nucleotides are TGTGCCAGCAGCCCAATTCCCCAGGACAGCTATGGCTACACCTTC.

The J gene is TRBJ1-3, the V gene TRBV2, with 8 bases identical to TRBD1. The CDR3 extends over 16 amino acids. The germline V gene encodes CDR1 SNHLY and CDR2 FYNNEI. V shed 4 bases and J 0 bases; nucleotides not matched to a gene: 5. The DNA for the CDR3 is TGTGCCAGCAGTGGTCAGGGGGCCAACTCTGGAAACACCATATATTTT. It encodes CASSGQGANSGNTIYF. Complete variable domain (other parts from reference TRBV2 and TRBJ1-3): EPEVTQTPSHQVTQMGQEVILRCVPISNHLYFYWYRQILGQKVEFLVSFYNNEISEKSEIFDDQFSVERPDGSNFTLKIRSTKLEDSAMYFCASSGQGANSGNTIYFGEGSWLTVV.